This TCR beta chain appears in the sequencing data of a study of T-cell reconstitution after alpha-beta-depleted transplantation in children. Findings and caveats of the study: A year post-transplant, T-cell counts and diversity derived mostly from newly produced T cells. Where alpha-beta T cells came from about two months after transplant was reportedly several hundred expanded graft clones. Surviving recipient T cells and intrathymic progenitors accounted for some patients' high TCRbeta diversity at day 60.

This clonotype appeared many times. Its specificity is unknown. Researchers prepared the TCRbeta library using unique molecular identifiers, the study reports. TCRdb re-analysed the PCR reads in MiXCR, keeping a single row per CDR3 protein. The table lists around 94,000 distinct CDR3 sequences, around 5.9% of them singletons. The clonotype comes from a female patient younger than 10 who had a stem cell transplant for Fanconi anemia, so the T cells may come from the graft donor. The sample consisted of PBMCs, mostly from graft donor cells, taken 60 days after TCRalphabeta/CD19-depleted stem cell transplant.

The DNA for the CDR3 is TGTGCCACCAGTGGGATTCCCGCCTACGAGCAGTACTTC. Translated: CATSGIPAYEQYF. The gene calls are TRBV24-1 and TRBJ2-7; no clear D. V was shortened by 5 bases and J by 2 bases, with 9 bases between the two germline ends. This CDR3 has 13 amino acids. Germline CDR1 and CDR2: KGHDR and SFDVKD.